This TCR beta chain was profiled in a study of blood T cell repertoires in COVID-19. For the study at large: The origin of the acute and convalescent COVID-19 samples was the United States, Italy and Spain. In each case, the material was cDNA or gDNA derived from T cells, B-cell-depleted T cells, or PBMCs.

In the original processing: Amplification of reference gene primers provided the estimated nucleated cell counts. The method was immunoSEQ multiplex PCR; TCRdb's version includes in-frame clones alone and lacks a portion of them. The D gene and trimming were derived from the DNA, and the V and J assignments and clone size from that table. In the table there are 90,000 to 120,000 clones, about 79% of which are singletons. CDR3 length equals 14 residues. Trimming removed 3 bases from V and 7 bases from J, with 16 bases in between. Germline V gene sequence: CDR1 SGHRS, CDR2 YFSETQ. This sequence originates from a woman of 80 years or more with active or convalescent COVID-19. What was sequenced was peripheral blood. This sequence joins TRBV5-1 and TRBJ1-1, with D possibly TRBD1 on 6 matching bases. The CDR3 DNA sequence: TGCGCCAGCAGCTCTCGGGGGGCTCTAGATGAAGCTTTCTTT. This sequence encodes CASSSRGALDEAFF.